One and the same sample provided the 24 T cell receptor beta chains below, sequenced in a study of CD8+ T cells in alopecia areata. RNA was extracted and reverse transcribed into cDNA as the sequencing template. TCRdb's copy holds only in-frame clones and misses some; the assay was immunoSEQ multiplex PCR. This table has about 270,000 clones, roughly 60% appearing once. As for treatment: oral pan-JAK inhibitor, 5-10 mg twice daily. Sequencing was performed on CD4+ T cells sorted from blood, taken around week 54, from a patient treated with tofacitinib. These receptors all stem from a human donor with alopecia areata.

V gene TRBV15 combines with J gene TRBJ2-5; unclear D gene. This CDR3 has 14 amino acids. The germline gives CDR1 LNHNV, CDR2 YYDKDF (reference sequence). The ends were cut back, 9 bases at V and 2 bases at J, with 16 bases in the middle. CDR3 sequence: CATSKWSPQETQYF. The CDR3 bases are TGTGCCACTTCAAAGTGGTCGCCTCAAGAGACCCAGTACTTC.

V is TRBV10-3 and J is TRBJ2-3; 7 bases map to TRBD1. Losses at the gene ends were 6 bases for V and 2 bases for J; bases not matched to a gene: 8. Germline V gene sequence: CDR1 ENHRY, CDR2 SYGVKD. The CDR3 is made up of 15 amino acids. The CDR3 spells CAISGTAESTDTQYF. CDR3 in DNA: TGTGCCATCAGCGGGACAGCAGAGTCCACAGATACGCAGTATTTT.

The rearrangement links TRBV2 to TRBJ2-5; D call uncertain. Trimming removed 3 bases at V and 4 bases at J, with 3 bases between. The germline CDR1 and CDR2 sequences are SNHLY and FYNNEI. CDR3 size: 11 residues. This CDR3 is CASSDRETQYF. CDR3 in DNA: TGTGCCAGCAGTGATCGAGAGACCCAGTACTTC.

The J gene is TRBJ2-4, the V gene TRBV7-9; TRBD1 agrees at 9 bases. Germline V gene lookup returns CDR1 SEHNR and CDR2 FQNEAQ (reference sequence). This CDR3 has 14 amino acids. The junction had 1 base not matched to a gene; V was cut back by 1 base and J by 6 bases. The CDR3 reads CASSLGQGGNIQYF. DNA of the CDR3: TGTGCCAGCAGCTTAGGACAGGGGGGAAACATTCAGTACTTC.

V usage is TRBV5-1 and J usage is TRBJ2-3; perhaps TRBD1 as D (6 bases). The germline CDR1 and CDR2 sequences are SGHRS and YFSETQ. V was pared by 3 bases and J by 2 bases, with 13 bases between. The CDR3 runs to 15 residues. As DNA, the CDR3 is TGCGCCAGCAGCTCGCCCGGACAGTTCACAGATACGCAGTATTTT. Translation gives CASSSPGQFTDTQYF.

Only a few counts were recorded for this clone. The chain links TRBV10-3 to TRBJ1-1, with a weak D call TRBD1 (5 bases). The V gene's germline CDR1 is ENHRY and CDR2 SYGVKD. V lost 6 bases and J 0 bases, leaving 5 bases between the germline ends. The CDR3 covers 12 residues. The CDR3 here is CAISRVNTEAFF. CDR3 nucleotide sequence: TGTGCCATCAGCAGGGTGAACACTGAAGCTTTCTTT.

The genes are TRBV5-4 and TRBJ2-5, with D unclear. CDR1 is SGHNT and CDR2 is YYREEE in the germline V gene (reference sequence). Trimming left V 4 bases short and J 4 bases short, with 14 bases between. The CDR3 totals 14 residues. The CDR3: CASSPSRPGETQYF. In DNA form, the CDR3 reads TGTGCCAGCAGCCCCTCCCGACCGGGAGAGACCCAGTACTTC.

This clone was recorded only once. The genes are TRBV9 and TRBJ1-1; D gene ambiguous. Germline CDR1 and CDR2: SGDLS and YYNGEE. With 0 bases removed from V and 1 base from J, the gap between germline ends came to 4 bases. CDR3 length: 13 residues. CDR3: CASSVVPNTEAFF. The CDR3 nucleotides read TGTGCCAGCAGCGTAGTACCGAACACTGAAGCTTTCTTT.

The rearrangement links TRBV4-2 to TRBJ1-1; TRBD1 might be the D (6 bases). Trimming pared 1 base from V and 8 bases from J, leaving 11 bases between. Germline CDR1 reads LGHNA; CDR2 reads YNFKEQ. The CDR3 runs 13 residues. CDR3 protein: CASSQVRGGEAFF. CDR3 nucleotides: TGTGCCAGCAGCCAAGTCAGGGGCGGGGAAGCTTTCTTT.

In its sample, this clone was seen a few times. The rearrangement uses TRBV19 and TRBJ1-3; D possibly corresponds to TRBD1 (6 bases). The V gene's germline CDR1 is LNHDA and CDR2 SQIVND (reference sequence). The V gene lost 5 bases and the J gene lost 0 bases, with 14 bases spanning the gap. This CDR3 has 16 residues. This CDR3 is CASSADRPGSGNTIYF. DNA of the CDR3: TGTGCCAGTAGTGCTGACAGGCCTGGCTCTGGAAACACCATATATTTT. The entire variable domain, with the rest obtained from reference TRBV19 and TRBJ1-3, is as follows: DGGITQSPKYLFRKEGQNVTLSCEQNLNHDAMYWYRQDPGQGLRLIYYSQIVNDFQKGDIAEGYSVSREKKESFPLTVTSAQKNPTAFYLCASSADRPGSGNTIYFGEGSWLTVV.

This clone was seen more than once but under ten times. The chain carries TRBV29-1 and TRBJ2-3; TRBD2 agrees at 10 bases. Trimming took 6 bases from V and 4 from J; bases not matched to a gene: 7. CDR1 is SQVTM, CDR2 ANQGSEA, per germline. The CDR3 length is 14 residues. Here the CDR3 DNA reads TGCAGCGTCAAGCCGGGACTAGCGCCAGATACGCAGTATTTT. Its translation: CSVKPGLAPDTQYF.

J is TRBJ2-1 and V is TRBV7-6, with 10 bases fitting TRBD2. The V segment lost 5 bases and the J segment 7 bases; nucleotides outside the gene matches: 11. Germline CDR1 reads SGHVS; CDR2 reads FNYEAQ. The CDR3 has 16 residues. CDR3 in amino acids: CASSRSSGGRGNEQFF. DNA of the CDR3: TGTGCCAGCAGCAGGTCTAGCGGGGGTAGGGGGAATGAGCAGTTCTTC.

The chain carries TRBV9 and TRBJ2-3, with D tentatively TRBD1 or TRBD2 (5 bases each). The CDR3 has 13 amino acids. Deletions cut 4 bases from V and 6 bases from J, with 12 bases between. The germline V gene encodes CDR1 SGDLS and CDR2 YYNGEE. The CDR3 region has the DNA TGTGCCAGCAGCCCCCGGGGCGCGGATACGCAGTATTTT. Its translation is CASSPRGADTQYF.

This chain uses TRBV30 with TRBJ2-7, with D unclear. This CDR3 comprises 12 residues. The V end was cut by 5 bases, the J end by 6 bases, with 14 bases between. CDR1 is GTSNPN, CDR2 SVGIG, per germline (reference sequence). In DNA form, the CDR3 reads TGTGCCTGGGGACCACGTTGGGGCGAGCAGTACTTC. It is translated as CAWGPRWGEQYF.

For this clone: This specimen includes other DNA sequences encoding the same CDR3. The chain carries TRBV2 and TRBJ2-2; D is ambiguous. Per germline, CDR1 SNHLY and CDR2 FYNNEI. V was trimmed by 0 bases and J by 7 bases, leaving 6 bases between them. The CDR3 spans 13 residues. The CDR3, as DNA: TGTGCCAGCAGTGAAGCGCGCGGCGGGGAGCTGTTTTTT. It specifies CASSEARGGELFF.

V is TRBV25-1 and J is TRBJ2-7; D remains ambiguous. From germline, CDR1 is MGHDK and CDR2 SYGVNS. The CDR3 has 12 residues. V gave up 6 bases and J gave up 3 bases, with 9 bases separating them. The CDR3 nucleotides are TGTGCCAGCAGCCTCCCGGGCTACGAGCAGTACTTC. The encoded protein is CASSLPGYEQYF.

The chain recombines TRBV5-1 with TRBJ2-7, with 7 bases that match TRBD1. The junction had 4 bases not matched to a gene; V was cut back by 4 bases and J by 6 bases. From germline, CDR1 is SGHRS and CDR2 YFSETQ. The CDR3 length is 12 residues. For the CDR3, the DNA is TGCGCCAGCAGCGTGACAGGGTTCGAGCAGTACTTC. The encoded protein is CASSVTGFEQYF. The full variable domain, its missing parts supplied by reference TRBV5-1 and TRBJ2-7, is KAGVTQTPRYLIKTRGQQVTLSCSPISGHRSVSWYQQTPGQGLQFLFEYFSETQRNKGNFPGRFSGRQFSNSRSEMNVSTLELGDSALYLCASSVTGFEQYFGPGTRLTVT.

This clone was counted between two and nine times. The V call is TRBV19, the J call TRBJ1-2; TRBD1 matches at 9 bases. The V segment lost 4 bases and the J segment 8 bases; nucleotides outside the gene matches: 8. Looked up from germline, CDR1 is LNHDA and CDR2 is SQIVND (reference sequence). CDR3 length: 14 residues. This chain's CDR3 is CASSRDREGLGYTF. The DNA for the CDR3 is TGTGCCAGTAGTAGGGACAGGGAGGGTCTGGGCTACACCTTC.

This clone has only a few counts. This chain joins TRBV6-5 and TRBJ2-1; no definite D call. V lost 0 bases and J 9 bases, leaving 9 bases between the germline ends. This CDR3 is built from 13 residues. The V gene's germline CDR1 is MNHEY and CDR2 SVGAGI. The CDR3 region is CASSYSPGLEQFF. Written as DNA, the CDR3 is TGTGCCAGCAGTTACTCCCCGGGCCTTGAGCAGTTCTTC.

This clone came up a few times. The chain links TRBV5-1 to TRBJ2-1; D is perhaps TRBD1 (5 bases). The CDR3 covers 17 residues. V lost 1 base, J lost 4 bases, and 18 bases lay in between. The germline V gene encodes CDR1 SGHRS and CDR2 YFSETQ. The CDR3 DNA follows: TGCGCCAGCAGCTTGTTTTGGGGCCCCGAAATTTACAATGAGCAGTTCTTC. It translates to CASSLFWGPEIYNEQFF.

This chain links TRBV7-9 with TRBJ2-5; 8 bases line up with TRBD2. CDR1 is SEHNR and CDR2 is FQNEAQ in the germline V gene (reference sequence). The CDR3 extends over 15 amino acids. J gave up 7 bases and V 5 bases, and 12 bases lay outside the gene matches. The DNA for the CDR3 is TGTGCCAGCAGCCTTAAGCGGGGGACCCTCGGGACCCAGTACTTC. Translated: CASSLKRGTLGTQYF.

The chain uses TRBV10-3 and TRBJ2-5; D gene uncertain. V shed 11 bases and J shed 5 bases, with 12 bases lying between them. Germline V lookup: CDR1 ENHRY, CDR2 SYGVKD. CDR3 length equals 11 residues. The CDR3 spells CAVQYGETQYF. In nucleotides, the CDR3 is TGTGCCGTCCAGTATGGCGAGACCCAGTACTTC.

This chain connects TRBV7-8 to TRBJ2-5; 9 bases fit TRBD1. CDR1 and CDR2 from the germline V gene are SGHVS and FQNEAQ. V trimming: 5 bases; J trimming: 5 bases; junction bases outside the gene matches: 12. The CDR3 extends over 16 amino acids. CDR3 protein: CASSPHRDRVSETQYF. DNA of the CDR3: TGTGCCAGCAGCCCGCACCGGGACAGGGTCTCGGAGACCCAGTACTTC.

The chain links TRBV5-1 to TRBJ1-2, with TRBD1 identical over 8 bases. Germline V gene lookup returns CDR1 SGHRS and CDR2 YFSETQ. Trimming removed 3 bases from V and 13 bases from J; junction bases left unmatched: 11. The length of the CDR3 is 13 residues. CDR3 in amino acids: CASSSDRVKAVTF. In nucleotides, the CDR3 is TGCGCCAGCAGCTCGGACAGGGTAAAGGCTGTCACCTTC.